This TCR beta chain was profiled in a study of response to subunit inactivated influenza vaccine. Findings and limits, study-wide: Authors suggested seasonal influenza vaccinations each recruit few new T cells.

TCRdb re-analysed the RT-PCR reads in MiXCR, keeping a single row per CDR3 protein. The repertoire consists of some 800,000 distinct CDR3 sequences, with 21% occurring once and the leading ten covering about a tenth. This clonotype was observed a few times. Its target is unknown. Source: PBMCs from blood, taken about 5 days after vaccination. The origin of this receptor is a man in his fifties or sixties who received an inactivated influenza vaccine.

CDR3 DNA: TGCGCCAGCAGCCAAGTTTACAGGGGGCATCAGCCCCAGCATTTT. This sequence encodes CASSQVYRGHQPQHF. The chain combines TRBV4-3 with TRBJ1-5; 9 nucleotides agree with TRBD1. This CDR3 is 15 amino acids long. The germline CDR1 and CDR2 sequences are LGHNA and YSLEER. V lost 1 base and J lost 5; bases outside the gene matches: 3.